These T cell receptor beta chains were read from a single sample in a study of blood T cell repertoires in COVID-19. TCRdb's copy holds only in-frame clones and misses some; the assay was immunoSEQ multiplex PCR. Of 130,000 or so clones in the sample, about 83% were seen once. The sample consisted of peripheral blood. The source is a man of 80 years or more with active or convalescent COVID-19. Both conserved end residues are part of each CDR3. Each record gives: CDR3 protein, CDR3 DNA, clone size, D gene, J gene, V gene. D genes are given only for firm matches. Clone size is not always given. Where it is, it says once, few, many or a class for expanded clones.

CDR3aa: CASSWTGIIYEQYF; CDR3nt: TGTGCCAGCAGCTGGACAGGGATTATATACGAGCAGTACTTC; abundance: .; d_gene: TRBD1; j_gene: TRBJ2-7; v_gene: TRBV6-6
CDR3aa: CASSLGLAGGYQETQYF; CDR3nt: TGTGCCAGCAGCTTAGGACTAGCGGGGGGGTACCAAGAGACCCAGTACTTC; abundance: .; d_gene: TRBD2; j_gene: TRBJ2-5; v_gene: TRBV7-2
CDR3aa: CASGFVETQYF; CDR3nt: TGTGCTAGTGGTTTCGTAGAGACCCAGTACTTC; abundance: .; d_gene: .; j_gene: TRBJ2-5; v_gene: TRBV12-5
CDR3aa: CASSLEGSSGDIEYEQYF; CDR3nt: TGTGCCAGCAGCTTAGAGGGCTCCAGCGGGGACATTGAATACGAGCAGTACTTC; abundance: .; d_gene: .; j_gene: TRBJ2-7; v_gene: TRBV11-2
CDR3aa: CASSWDSRGYTF; CDR3nt: TGTGCCAGCAGTTGGGACAGCCGTGGCTACACCTTC; abundance: .; d_gene: TRBD1; j_gene: TRBJ1-2; v_gene: TRBV6-5
CDR3aa: CASRNLAGGYNEQFF; CDR3nt: TGTGCCAGCCGCAACTTAGCGGGGGGGTACAATGAGCAGTTCTTC; abundance: .; d_gene: TRBD2; j_gene: TRBJ2-1; v_gene: TRBV28
CDR3aa: CASSPRLAASTDTQYF; CDR3nt: TGTGCCAGCAGCCCTCGACTAGCGGCCAGCACAGATACGCAGTATTTT; abundance: .; d_gene: TRBD2; j_gene: TRBJ2-3; v_gene: TRBV3-1/TRBV3-2
CDR3aa: CASTPPRGQYSSNYGYTF; CDR3nt: TGTGCCAGCACCCCGCCGAGGGGACAGTACTCATCTAACTATGGCTACACCTTC; abundance: .; d_gene: TRBD1; j_gene: TRBJ1-2; v_gene: TRBV28
CDR3aa: CSASRAGANTGELFF; CDR3nt: TGCAGTGCTAGTAGAGCGGGGGCTAACACCGGGGAGCTGTTTTTT; abundance: .; d_gene: TRBD2; j_gene: TRBJ2-2; v_gene: TRBV20-1
CDR3aa: CASSRGGTGNQPQHF; CDR3nt: TGTGCCAGTAGCCGGGGAGGGACCGGCAATCAGCCCCAGCATTTT; abundance: .; d_gene: .; j_gene: TRBJ1-5; v_gene: TRBV19
CDR3aa: CASSLADRGYGYTF; CDR3nt: TGTGCCAGCAGCTTAGCGGACAGGGGATATGGCTACACCTTC; abundance: .; d_gene: TRBD1; j_gene: TRBJ1-2; v_gene: TRBV7-8
CDR3aa: CASSLEQDYNSPLHF; CDR3nt: TGCGCCAGCAGCTTGGAACAGGACTATAATTCACCCCTCCACTTT; abundance: .; d_gene: .; j_gene: TRBJ1-6; v_gene: TRBV5-1
CDR3aa: CASSFGTGNNYGYTF; CDR3nt: TGCGCCAGCAGCTTCGGGACAGGGAATAACTATGGCTACACCTTC; abundance: .; d_gene: TRBD1; j_gene: TRBJ1-2; v_gene: TRBV5-1
CDR3aa: CASSRQTYSYNEQFF; CDR3nt: TGTGCCAGCAGTAGACAGACCTACTCCTACAATGAGCAGTTCTTC; abundance: .; d_gene: .; j_gene: TRBJ2-1; v_gene: TRBV6-2/TRBV6-3
CDR3aa: CASSTGGSDEKLFF; CDR3nt: TGTGCCAGCTCGACCGGGGGGTCGGATGAAAAACTGTTTTTT; abundance: .; d_gene: .; j_gene: TRBJ1-4; v_gene: TRBV7-2
CDR3aa: CASSYYRAGAGANVLTF; CDR3nt: TGTGCCAGCAGTTACTACAGGGCGGGCGCTGGGGCCAACGTCCTGACTTTC; abundance: .; d_gene: .; j_gene: TRBJ2-6; v_gene: TRBV6-2/TRBV6-3
CDR3aa: CASSLASGGANEQFF; CDR3nt: TGTGCCAGCAGCTTAGCTAGCGGGGGGGCAAATGAGCAGTTCTTC; abundance: once; d_gene: TRBD2; j_gene: TRBJ2-1; v_gene: TRBV7-6
CDR3aa: CASSRDRGGGDTQYF; CDR3nt: TGCGCCAGCAGCCGGGACAGGGGAGGGGGAGATACGCAGTATTTT; abundance: .; d_gene: TRBD1; j_gene: TRBJ2-3; v_gene: TRBV5-1
CDR3aa: CASRGGETQYF; CDR3nt: TGTGCCAGCAGGGGGGGAGAGACCCAGTACTTC; abundance: .; d_gene: .; j_gene: TRBJ2-5; v_gene: TRBV2
CDR3aa: CASSDAAGGGLAEQFF; CDR3nt: TGTGCCAGCAGTGATGCCGCGGGTGGAGGGCTGGCGGAGCAGTTCTTC; abundance: few; d_gene: .; j_gene: TRBJ2-1; v_gene: TRBV6-4
CDR3aa: CASSPQGAYHGYTF; CDR3nt: TGTGCCAGCAGCCCACAGGGGGCATATCACGGCTACACCTTC; abundance: .; d_gene: TRBD1; j_gene: TRBJ1-2; v_gene: TRBV7-2
CDR3aa: CASSEPETGGRDGYTF; CDR3nt: TGTGCCAGCTCCGAGCCGGAGACAGGGGGGAGGGATGGCTACACCTTC; abundance: few; d_gene: TRBD1; j_gene: TRBJ1-2; v_gene: TRBV6-6
CDR3aa: CASSLGDRVNQPQHF; CDR3nt: TGTGCCAGCAGTTTAGGGGACAGGGTGAATCAGCCCCAGCATTTT; abundance: .; d_gene: TRBD1; j_gene: TRBJ1-5; v_gene: TRBV6-1
CDR3aa: CASSVGTGLSTDTQYF; CDR3nt: TGTGCCAGCAGTGTAGGGACAGGCCTTAGCACAGATACGCAGTATTTT; abundance: .; d_gene: TRBD1; j_gene: TRBJ2-3; v_gene: TRBV6-4
CDR3aa: CASSVAGQGHGYTF; CDR3nt: TGTGCCAGCAGCGTGGCGGGACAGGGGCACGGCTACACCTTC; abundance: .; d_gene: TRBD1; j_gene: TRBJ1-2; v_gene: TRBV9
CDR3aa: CVTGGNTEAFF; CDR3nt: TGCGTGACCGGGGGGAACACTGAAGCTTTCTTT; abundance: .; d_gene: .; j_gene: TRBJ1-1; v_gene: TRBV29-1
CDR3aa: CASSERQGVQETQYF; CDR3nt: TGTGCCAGCAGTGAGAGACAGGGGGTACAAGAGACCCAGTACTTC; abundance: .; d_gene: TRBD1; j_gene: TRBJ2-5; v_gene: TRBV2
CDR3aa: CATSRSPFRETQYF; CDR3nt: TGTGCCACCAGCAGATCCCCCTTCCGGGAGACCCAGTACTTC; abundance: .; d_gene: .; j_gene: TRBJ2-5; v_gene: TRBV15
CDR3aa: CASRTPRTDTQYF; CDR3nt: TGTGCCAGTCGCACTCCCCGCACAGATACGCAGTATTTT; abundance: .; d_gene: .; j_gene: TRBJ2-3; v_gene: TRBV19
CDR3aa: CASSLEAGGESPLHF; CDR3nt: TGTGCCAGCAGCTTAGAGGCAGGGGGCGAATCACCCCTCCACTTT; abundance: .; d_gene: TRBD1; j_gene: TRBJ1-6; v_gene: TRBV7-2
CDR3aa: CAWRTGLPKDEQYF; CDR3nt: TGTGCCTGGAGGACAGGACTCCCAAAAGACGAGCAGTACTTC; abundance: .; d_gene: .; j_gene: TRBJ2-7; v_gene: TRBV30
CDR3aa: CATQSDRVGYTF; CDR3nt: TGTGCCACCCAATCGGACAGGGTCGGCTACACCTTC; abundance: .; d_gene: TRBD1; j_gene: TRBJ1-2; v_gene: TRBV6-5
CDR3aa: CASSPPTALMNTEAFF; CDR3nt: TGTGCCAGCTCACCACCCACAGCCTTAATGAACACTGAAGCTTTCTTT; abundance: .; d_gene: .; j_gene: TRBJ1-1; v_gene: TRBV18
CDR3aa: CASSRAGDMSKTEAFF; CDR3nt: TGTGCCAGTAGTAGGGCAGGGGATATGTCGAAAACTGAAGCTTTCTTT; abundance: .; d_gene: .; j_gene: TRBJ1-1; v_gene: TRBV19
CDR3aa: CASSQASGGRLPTTEAFF; CDR3nt: TGCGCCAGCAGCCAAGCTAGTGGTGGCAGACTCCCTACCACTGAAGCTTTCTTT; abundance: .; d_gene: .; j_gene: TRBJ1-1; v_gene: TRBV4-3
CDR3aa: CASSLYQGPYEQYF; CDR3nt: TGTGCCAGCAGCTTGTATCAGGGTCCCTACGAGCAGTACTTC; abundance: .; d_gene: .; j_gene: TRBJ2-7; v_gene: TRBV5-8
CDR3aa: CASSQEEGGPGADTQYF; CDR3nt: TGCGCCAGCAGCCAAGAGGAGGGGGGGCCGGGGGCAGATACGCAGTATTTT; abundance: .; d_gene: .; j_gene: TRBJ2-3; v_gene: TRBV4-3
CDR3aa: CASSQDVGFSGNTIYF; CDR3nt: TGCGCCAGCAGCCAAGATGTCGGGTTCTCTGGAAACACCATATATTTT; abundance: .; d_gene: .; j_gene: TRBJ1-3; v_gene: TRBV4-3
CDR3aa: CASSLGQGGETQYF; CDR3nt: TGTGCCAGCAGCTTAGGGCAGGGCGGAGAGACCCAGTACTTC; abundance: .; d_gene: .; j_gene: TRBJ2-5; v_gene: TRBV11-3
CDR3aa: CASSPPPGVRYGYTF; CDR3nt: TGTGCCAGCAGTCCCCCGCCAGGGGTAAGGTATGGCTACACCTTC; abundance: .; d_gene: .; j_gene: TRBJ1-2; v_gene: TRBV28
CDR3aa: CASKGTGDYGYTF; CDR3nt: TGTGCCAGCAAGGGGACAGGGGACTATGGCTACACCTTC; abundance: .; d_gene: TRBD1; j_gene: TRBJ1-2; v_gene: TRBV2
CDR3aa: CASSQGLAGGTDTQYF; CDR3nt: TGCGCCAGCAGCCAAGGACTAGCGGGAGGGACAGATACGCAGTATTTT; abundance: .; d_gene: TRBD2; j_gene: TRBJ2-3; v_gene: TRBV4-1
CDR3aa: CASGSLGGRGSETQYF; CDR3nt: TGTGCCAGCGGATCACTTGGGGGCAGGGGAAGCGAGACCCAGTACTTC; abundance: few; d_gene: .; j_gene: TRBJ2-5; v_gene: TRBV28
CDR3aa: CASSLQGHTGELFF; CDR3nt: TGTGCCAGCAGCTTACAGGGGCACACCGGGGAGCTGTTTTTT; abundance: .; d_gene: .; j_gene: TRBJ2-2; v_gene: TRBV12-1
CDR3aa: CASSYTQQFIVMNTEAFF; CDR3nt: TGTGCCAGCAGTTACACGCAACAATTTATCGTCATGAACACTGAAGCTTTCTTT; abundance: .; d_gene: .; j_gene: TRBJ1-1; v_gene: TRBV6-2/TRBV6-3
CDR3aa: CASRAGTGGIQPQHF; CDR3nt: TGCGCCAGCAGGGCCGGGACAGGGGGCATTCAGCCCCAGCATTTT; abundance: .; d_gene: TRBD1; j_gene: TRBJ1-5; v_gene: TRBV10-1
CDR3aa: CASGGDRTPYGYTF; CDR3nt: TGTGCCAGCGGAGGGGACCGCACACCTTATGGCTACACCTTC; abundance: .; d_gene: .; j_gene: TRBJ1-2; v_gene: TRBV7-9
CDR3aa: CASSRSSSGWVQETQYF; CDR3nt: TGTGCCAGCAGCCGCTCCTCTAGCGGCTGGGTCCAAGAGACCCAGTACTTC; abundance: .; d_gene: TRBD2; j_gene: TRBJ2-5; v_gene: TRBV3-1/TRBV3-2
CDR3aa: CASSPTPGTSGWETQYF; CDR3nt: TGTGCCAGCAGCCCTACCCCGGGGACTAGCGGCTGGGAGACCCAGTACTTC; abundance: .; d_gene: TRBD2; j_gene: TRBJ2-5; v_gene: TRBV3-1/TRBV3-2
CDR3aa: CASSFSGGGEAFF; CDR3nt: TGTGCCAGCAGTTTCTCAGGGGGCGGTGAAGCTTTCTTT; abundance: .; d_gene: TRBD1; j_gene: TRBJ1-1; v_gene: TRBV12-3/TRBV12-4
CDR3aa: CASSYAGEKLFF; CDR3nt: TGTGCCAGCAGTTACGCAGGTGAAAAACTGTTTTTT; abundance: .; d_gene: .; j_gene: TRBJ1-4; v_gene: TRBV12-3/TRBV12-4
CDR3aa: CASSLALSQPQHF; CDR3nt: TGTGCCAGCAGCTTAGCGCTAAGTCAGCCCCAGCATTTT; abundance: .; d_gene: .; j_gene: TRBJ1-5; v_gene: TRBV7-9
CDR3aa: CASSERRQAGSGANVLTF; CDR3nt: TGTGCCAGCAGTGAGAGGAGGCAAGCGGGGTCTGGGGCCAACGTCCTGACTTTC; abundance: .; d_gene: TRBD2; j_gene: TRBJ2-6; v_gene: TRBV6-1
CDR3aa: CASSSPVRAGELFF; CDR3nt: TGTGCCAGCAGCTCCCCAGTGAGGGCGGGGGAGCTGTTTTTT; abundance: .; d_gene: .; j_gene: TRBJ2-2; v_gene: TRBV11-2